The 29 T cell receptor beta chains in this list originate from one sample, sequenced in a study of cytomegalovirus exposure and HLA in healthy donors. In the PCR, 60 Vbeta and 13 Jbeta primers were used. Clones were sequenced by immunoSEQ multiplex PCR, and TCRdb holds only the in-frame ones, with some missing. This sample carries some 150,000 clones, 75% to 80% of them seen once, and the ten largest clones take under 0.8%. The sequencing sample was made of PBMCs. The receptors come from a male donor in good health and CMV-seronegative.

The V call is TRBV7-9, the J call TRBJ1-2, with D possibly TRBD1 on 6 matching bases. This CDR3 has 15 amino acids. CDR1 is SEHNR, CDR2 FQNEAQ, per germline (reference sequence). Trimming took 5 bases from V and 2 from J, leaving 15 bases between them. In DNA form, the CDR3 reads TGTGCCAGCAGCCCCGCCGGACAGCCAAACTATGGCTACACCTTC. Its translation is CASSPAGQPNYGYTF.

This clone turned up a few times. This chain links TRBV19 with TRBJ2-1; maybe TRBD1 (6 bases). The CDR3 sequence is 13 residues long. Germline V gene lookup returns CDR1 LNHDA and CDR2 SQIVND (reference sequence). With 6 bases removed from V and 3 bases from J, the gap between germline ends came to 9 bases. Written as DNA, the CDR3 is TGTGCCAGTAGGTGGGACAACTACAATGAGCAGTTCTTC. Protein sequence: CASRWDNYNEQFF.

The V gene is TRBV25-1, the J gene TRBJ1-5, with D possibly TRBD1 on 5 matching bases. The germline V gene has CDR1 MGHDK and CDR2 SYGVNS. This CDR3 contains 15 residues. Between the trimmed V and J ends, which lost 4 bases and 4 bases, there was a span of 14 bases. The CDR3 loop reads CASSGSAGPNQPQHF. CDR3 DNA sequence: TGTGCCAGCAGTGGTTCGGCAGGGCCTAATCAGCCCCAGCATTTT.

The chain couples TRBV11-2 to TRBJ1-1; no clear D. The length of the CDR3 is 14 residues. Germline V gene lookup returns CDR1 SGHAT and CDR2 FQNNGV. V lost 1 base and J 4 bases, leaving 10 bases between the germline ends. CDR3 loop: CASSLVPYFTEAFF. The DNA of the CDR3 is TGTGCCAGCAGCTTAGTACCCTATTTCACTGAAGCTTTCTTT.

V and J are TRBV6-6 and TRBJ1-2; D not resolved. The CDR3 runs 15 residues. CDR1 MNHNY and CDR2 SVGAGI come from the germline V gene (reference sequence). Trimming pared 5 bases from V and 4 bases from J, leaving 17 bases between. CDR3 nucleotide sequence: TGTGCCAGCAGTCATCAATGTGGGCAGCCCTATGGCTACACCTTC. It specifies CASSHQCGQPYGYTF.

This chain links TRBV7-2 with TRBJ2-1; D unclear. This CDR3 has 16 residues. With 0 bases removed from V and 1 base from J, the gap between germline ends came to 10 bases. The germline V gene encodes CDR1 SGHTA and CDR2 FQGNSA. For the CDR3, the DNA is TGTGCCAGCAGCTTAGCGTCTCAGAATTCCTACAATGAGCAGTTCTTC. This encodes CASSLASQNSYNEQFF.

This chain uses TRBV7-2 with TRBJ2-5; no firm D call. This CDR3 is built from 11 residues. The germline V gene encodes CDR1 SGHTA and CDR2 FQGNSA. The ends were cut back, 5 bases at V and 5 bases at J, with 6 bases in the middle. CDR3 nucleotide sequence: TGTGCCAGCAGCGCCCGGGAGACCCAGTACTTC. Protein: CASSARETQYF.

The chain uses TRBV25-1 and TRBJ1-2, with D maybe TRBD1 (5 bases). Germline-derived CDR1 and CDR2 are MGHDK and SYGVNS. The V end was cut by 6 bases, the J end by 2 bases, with 7 bases between. CDR3 length equals 12 residues. The CDR3 region has the DNA TGTGCCAGCAGGACAGCGAACTATGGCTACACCTTC. This gives the protein CASRTANYGYTF.

V is TRBV6-5 and J is TRBJ1-5, with D possibly TRBD1 on 5 matching bases. Germline V CDR1 and CDR2: MNHEY, SVGAGI. The CDR3 has 15 amino acids. V lost 0 bases to trimming and J lost 4 bases, with 10 bases between them. The CDR3 here is CASSYSGAGNQPQHF. The CDR3 DNA is TGTGCCAGCAGTTACTCAGGGGCTGGGAATCAGCCCCAGCATTTT.

The rearrangement uses TRBV5-1 and TRBJ2-7; a weak D match, TRBD1 (6 bases). CDR1 is SGHRS, CDR2 YFSETQ, per germline. The V and J ends lost 4 bases and 0 bases respectively, with 11 bases between them. There are 14 residues in the CDR3. This chain's CDR3 is CASSLTGFSYEQYF. CDR3 in DNA: TGCGCCAGCAGCCTTACAGGGTTCTCCTACGAGCAGTACTTC. Variable domain in full (rest from reference TRBV5-1 and TRBJ2-7): KAGVTQTPRYLIKTRGQQVTLSCSPISGHRSVSWYQQTPGQGLQFLFEYFSETQRNKGNFPGRFSGRQFSNSRSEMNVSTLELGDSALYLCASSLTGFSYEQYFGPGTRLTVT.

The chain is built from TRBV7-9 and TRBJ2-3; 13 bases fit TRBD2. Germline V lookup: CDR1 SEHNR, CDR2 FQNEAQ (reference sequence). The CDR3 spans 16 residues. V lost 5 bases, J lost 2 bases, and 4 bases stayed unmatched. CDR3 residues: CASSLGLAGITDTQYF. In DNA form, the CDR3 reads TGTGCCAGCAGCCTGGGACTAGCGGGGATCACAGATACGCAGTATTTT.

The V and J genes are TRBV11-3 and TRBJ2-7; possible D gene TRBD1, 5 bases. The CDR3 consists of 13 residues. Germline CDR1 and CDR2: SGHNT and YENEEA. V was trimmed by 5 bases and J by 6 bases, leaving 14 bases between them. In nucleotides, the CDR3 is TGTGCCAGCAGCCAGGACACCTTAAGCGAGCAGTACTTC. Translation: CASSQDTLSEQYF.

The chain links TRBV5-4 to TRBJ1-1; TRBD1 might be the D (5 bases). The CDR3 is 14 residues long. The germline CDR1 and CDR2 sequences are SGHNT and YYREEE (reference sequence). Trimming left V 4 bases short and J 0 bases short, with 10 bases between. CDR3 amino acids: CASSVDSLNTEAFF. The CDR3 nucleotides read TGTGCCAGCAGCGTAGACAGCTTGAACACTGAAGCTTTCTTT.

J is TRBJ2-1 and V is TRBV5-4; D is undetermined. The CDR3 covers 14 residues. Germline CDR1 is SGHNT and CDR2 is YYREEE (reference sequence). Trimming removed 0 bases at V and 5 bases at J, with 9 bases between. The CDR3 DNA sequence: TGTGCCAGCAGCTTGGCCCACAAACACAATGAGCAGTTCTTC. Its protein product is CASSLAHKHNEQFF.

The CDR3 coding sequence is TGTGCCAGCGCACGGTCTGCGGGGAGGGGCGCCGAGCAGTACTTC. Encoded protein: CASARSAGRGAEQYF. The rearrangement joins TRBV6-5 to TRBJ2-7; the match to TRBD2 covers 7 bases. Losses at the gene ends were 8 bases for V and 6 bases for J; bases not matched to a gene: 16. Germline values: CDR1 MNHEY, CDR2 SVGAGI. CDR3 length: 15 residues.

Only a few counts were recorded for this clone. The same CDR3 arises from other DNA sequences in this sample as well. The J gene is TRBJ1-1, the V gene TRBV7-2; D not certain. V dropped 2 bases and J dropped 1 base, with 8 bases sitting between them. Germline assignment: CDR1 SGHTA and CDR2 FQGNSA. CDR3 size: 14 residues. The CDR3 region has the DNA TGTGCCAGCAGCTTATCCGGCGGGAACACTGAAGCTTTCTTT. Its translation: CASSLSGGNTEAFF.

This clone was seen more than once but under ten times. CDR3 loop: CASSYNYEQYF. In DNA, the CDR3 is TGTGCCAGCAGCTACAACTACGAGCAGTACTTC. The rearrangement joins TRBV5-6 to TRBJ2-7; D remains unclear. Germline CDR1 SGHDT, CDR2 YYEEEE. Trimming took 3 bases from V and 3 from J, leaving 4 bases between them. This CDR3 comprises 11 residues.

The V gene is TRBV19, the J gene TRBJ2-7; TRBD1 aligns across 11 bases. Unmatched junction bases numbered 9, after V lost 4 bases and J lost 7 bases. CDR1 and CDR2 (germline): LNHDA, SQIVND (reference sequence). CDR3 size: 15 residues. The CDR3: CASSTADRGRKEQYF. Here the CDR3 DNA reads TGTGCCAGTAGTACGGCGGACAGGGGGCGCAAAGAGCAGTACTTC.

The chain joins TRBV19 to TRBJ1-1; tentative D call: TRBD1 (6 bases). This CDR3 spans 13 amino acids. Germline CDR1 is LNHDA and CDR2 is SQIVND (reference sequence). V was clipped by 4 bases and J by 7 bases, with 13 bases between them. Written as DNA, the CDR3 is TGTGCCAGTAGTAGAACCGACAGGTTTGAAGCTTTCTTT. It translates to CASSRTDRFEAFF.

This clone was seen once. The chain couples TRBV5-5 to TRBJ1-1; TRBD1 matches at 7 bases. Per the germline V gene, CDR1 is SGHKS and CDR2 is YYEKEE (reference sequence). The CDR3 is 16 amino acids. The J segment lost 1 base and the V segment lost 3 bases, leaving 9 bases of the junction unmatched. The CDR3 spells CASSSRQGTGNTEAFF. The CDR3 DNA reads TGTGCCAGCAGCTCCCGACAGGGCACAGGGAACACTGAAGCTTTCTTT.

The V gene is TRBV10-3, the J gene TRBJ1-5; 8 bases align to TRBD1. V shed 0 bases and J 6 bases; nucleotides not matched to a gene: 7. Per the germline V gene, CDR1 is ENHRY and CDR2 is SYGVKD. The CDR3 loop spans 16 amino acids. The CDR3: CAISESSGGIGQPQHF. The CDR3 nucleotides are TGTGCCATCAGTGAGTCGTCAGGGGGCATTGGTCAGCCCCAGCATTTT.

J is TRBJ1-4 and V is TRBV7-6; D unresolved. Trimming shortened V by 0 bases and J by 6 bases, and 11 bases separated the two germline ends. Germline V gene sequence: CDR1 SGHVS, CDR2 FNYEAQ. The CDR3 runs 15 residues. CDR3 residues: CASSLAGGGYEKLFF. For the CDR3, the DNA is TGTGCCAGCAGCTTAGCAGGCGGAGGCTATGAAAAACTGTTTTTT.

The chain couples TRBV9 to TRBJ1-2; no clear D. This CDR3 is 16 amino acids long. V was trimmed by 0 bases and J by 4 bases, leaving 16 bases between them. CDR1 and CDR2 from the germline V gene are SGDLS and YYNGEE. The CDR3 coding sequence is TGTGCCAGCAGCGTAGTGGAGGGATTTAGGGCCTATGGCTACACCTTC. Amino acids: CASSVVEGFRAYGYTF.

The chain employs TRBV5-4 and TRBJ1-2; 9 bases fit TRBD1. This CDR3 has 14 residues. The germline CDR1 and CDR2 sequences are SGHNT and YYREEE (reference sequence). J was trimmed by 4 bases and V by 2 bases; bases with no gene match: 3. CDR3 bases: TGTGCCAGCAGCTTTCGGGACAGGGTCTATGGCTACACCTTC. Translating it yields CASSFRDRVYGYTF. Filled out from reference TRBV5-4 and TRBJ1-2, the complete variable domain reads ETGVTQSPTHLIKTRGQQVTLRCSSQSGHNTVSWYQQALGQGPQFIFQYYREEENGRGNFPPRFSGLQFPNYSSELNVNALELDDSALYLCASSFRDRVYGYTFGSGTRLTVV.

CDR3 sequence (DNA): TGTGCCGTAACACCCCCACGGCCAGGTGAAGCTTTCTTT. Its translation is CAVTPPRPGEAFF. V is TRBV2 and J is TRBJ1-1; no clear D gene. V shed 11 bases and J shed 7 bases, with 20 bases lying between them. CDR1 and CDR2 (germline): SNHLY, FYNNEI. The CDR3 has 13 amino acids.

This rearrangement joins TRBV5-4 to TRBJ1-1; a weak D match, TRBD1 (6 bases). Germline CDR1 is SGHNT and CDR2 is YYREEE (reference sequence). The V end was cut by 0 bases, the J end by 11 bases, with 11 bases between. The CDR3 runs 12 residues. The CDR3 sequence is CASSLDGTTAFF. CDR3 DNA sequence: TGTGCCAGCAGCTTGGACGGGACAACGGCTTTCTTT.

The V call is TRBV9, the J call TRBJ2-7; the match to TRBD2 covers 7 bases. There are 14 residues in the CDR3. Germline assignment: CDR1 SGDLS and CDR2 YYNGEE. V gave up 2 bases and J gave up 2 bases; unmatched junction bases: 4. Here the CDR3 reads CASSVGGGPYEQYF. The DNA of the CDR3 is TGTGCCAGCAGCGTGGGGGGAGGGCCCTACGAGCAGTACTTC. The whole variable domain, filled in from reference TRBV9 and TRBJ2-7, reads DSGVTQTPKHLITATGQRVTLRCSPRSGDLSVYWYQQSLDQGLQFLIQYYNGEERAKGNILERFSAQQFPDLHSELNLSSLELGDSALYFCASSVGGGPYEQYFGPGTRLTVT.

This rearrangement joins TRBV5-4 to TRBJ1-1; D might be TRBD1 (6 bases). Looked up from germline, CDR1 is SGHNT and CDR2 is YYREEE (reference sequence). The CDR3 extends over 13 amino acids. Trimming took off 7 bases at V and 1 base at J, with 11 bases between the two ends. CDR3 sequence (DNA): TGTGCCAGCTTTCTAGGGGGGAACACTGAAGCTTTCTTT. Its protein is CASFLGGNTEAFF.

The chain carries TRBV7-9 and TRBJ2-7; D ambiguous. The CDR3 is 14 residues long. The V end was cut by 2 bases, the J end by 4 bases, with 12 bases between. Germline CDR1 is SEHNR and CDR2 is FQNEAQ (reference sequence). The CDR3 coding sequence is TGTGCCAGCAGCTTATCCGTAAACGCGTACGAGCAGTACTTC. It specifies CASSLSVNAYEQYF.